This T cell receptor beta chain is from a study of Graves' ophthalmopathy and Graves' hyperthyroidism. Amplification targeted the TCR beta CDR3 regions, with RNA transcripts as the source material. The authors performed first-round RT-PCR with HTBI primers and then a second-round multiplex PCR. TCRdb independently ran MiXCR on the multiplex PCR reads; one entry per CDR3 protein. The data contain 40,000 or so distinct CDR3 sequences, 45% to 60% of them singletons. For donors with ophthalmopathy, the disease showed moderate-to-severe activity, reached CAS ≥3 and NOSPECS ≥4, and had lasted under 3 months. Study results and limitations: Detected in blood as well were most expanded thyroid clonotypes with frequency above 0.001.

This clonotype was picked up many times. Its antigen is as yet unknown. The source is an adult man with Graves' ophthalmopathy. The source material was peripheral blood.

CDR3 coding DNA: TGCGCCAGCAGAAGAGAGATACTAGCGGGAGGCTCCTACGAGCAGTACTTC. Its protein is CASRREILAGGSYEQYF. The chain is built from TRBV5-1 and TRBJ2-7; the match to TRBD2 covers 12 bases. This CDR3 has 17 residues. Germline CDR1 reads SGHRS; CDR2 reads YFSETQ. V lost 5 bases and J lost 0; bases outside the gene matches: 9.